The T cell receptor beta chain under discussion was sequenced for a study of regulatory T cells in long-lasting Graves disease. Overall study findings and caveats: Persistent Graves' disease cases displayed lower TCR diversity than newly diagnosed ones. Sampling was limited to peripheral blood rather than thyroid tissue.

Library construction for TCR beta used iRepertoire HTBI primers and Arm-PCR of CDR3 regions. TCRdb re-called the multiplex PCR reads through MiXCR, storing one row per CDR3 protein. Of around 400,000 distinct CDR3 sequences listed, 12% are singletons. Only a few counts were recorded for this clonotype. Its target is not known. Looked up from germline, CDR1 is LGHNA and CDR2 is YNFKEQ. Between the trimmed V and J ends, which lost 0 bases and 4 bases, there was a span of 12 bases. The CDR3 loop spans 15 amino acids. Time point given: newly diagnosed GD, antithyroid drugs for less than 3 months. There was RNA extracted from PBMCs, and the TCR library was made from it. It was by American Thyroid Association guidelines that Graves' disease was diagnosed. These data also featured in a second study, about T cells in Graves' hyperthyroidism and ophthalmopathy. Per that study: HTBI primers were employed in a first-round RT-PCR of the TCR CDR3.

J is TRBJ1-2 and V is TRBV4-2; the D is unclear. This receptor was obtained from a woman in her late teens or twenties with Graves disease. The sample in question was peripheral blood mononuclear cells (PBMCs), obtained at new diagnosis, from a patient treated with antithyroid drugs. The CDR3: CASSQDPGRIYGYTF. The CDR3 bases are TGTGCCAGCAGCCAAGATCCCGGACGGATCTATGGCTACACCTTC.